The text below deals with one TCR beta chain. Its antigen remains unidentified. The data stem from a study of T cell responses to AZD1222 COVID-19 vaccine. Overall study results and limits: The donors showed a predominance of white British ancestry and of females, with possible underestimation of clonal diversity. In all cases, repertoires were sampled only after the peak T cell response.

Profiling relied on immunoSEQ multiplex PCR, and the TCRdb table lists in-frame clones only, not all of them. Found here are roughly 180,000 clones, 80% to 95% of them singletons; the top ten hold approximately 1.9%. The CDR3 has 16 amino acids. Trimming stripped 0 bases from V and 4 bases from J, with 16 bases between. Germline V lookup: CDR1 MGHRA, CDR2 YSYEKL. This chain links TRBV4-1 with TRBJ2-7; D is undetermined. The sequenced sample was peripheral blood, obtained 28 days after the second AZD1222 dose. The origin of this receptor is an adult who received the AZD1222 COVID-19 vaccine. CDR3 in amino acids: CASSQEKVFGIYEQYF. The CDR3 DNA is TGCGCCAGCAGCCAAGAAAAAGTGTTTGGGATATACGAGCAGTACTTC.